The 2 T cell receptor beta chains below all came from one sample that was sequenced in a study of shared clonotypes between healthy human individuals. Generated by immunoSEQ multiplex PCR, the TCRdb table keeps only in-frame clones and is missing some. The sample has over a million clones, 78% seen once. Sequencing was performed on memory CD4+ T cells from PBMCs. The subset here: CD45RA-negative fraction. The origin of the receptors is a young man in good health. Some clones in this sample may be carry-over from other donors' samples.

The chain has TRBV29-1 and TRBJ2-5, with 9 positions matching TRBD1. Per germline, CDR1 SQVTM and CDR2 ANQGSEA. V trimming: 7 bases; J trimming: 5 bases; junction bases outside the gene matches: 5. The CDR3 extends over 12 amino acids. In nucleotides, the CDR3 is TGCAGCGCCGGGACAGGGTCGGAGACCCAGTACTTC. Its protein is CSAGTGSETQYF.

The genes are TRBV28 and TRBJ1-2; D is unresolved. The CDR3 covers 15 residues. The germline V gene encodes CDR1 MDHEN and CDR2 SYDVKM. V lost 2 bases to trimming and J lost 2 bases, with 12 bases between them. In nucleotides, the CDR3 is TGTGCCAGCAGTTTAATCGACAATTGGAACTATGGCTACACCTTC. The encoded protein is CASSLIDNWNYGYTF.